A selection of T cell receptor beta chains follows, all from one sample in a study of T cell responses to AZD1222 COVID-19 vaccine. Clones were sequenced by immunoSEQ multiplex PCR, and TCRdb holds only the in-frame ones, with some missing. The sample lists about 110,000 clones; approximately 94% were seen once. The sample here was peripheral blood, taken 28 days after the second AZD1222 dose. The source of these receptors is an adult who received the AZD1222 COVID-19 vaccine. CDR3s include the opening cysteine and the closing phenylalanine or tryptophan. The D gene is left open where the match is weak. Some rows mark clone size as missing; the rest say once, few, many or name a class of expanded clone.

j_gene | d_gene | abundance | v_gene | CDR3aa | CDR3nt
TRBJ1-4 | - | - | TRBV25-1 | CASRANRAANEKLFF | TGTGCCAGCAGGGCCAACAGAGCAGCTAATGAAAAACTGTTTTTT
TRBJ2-2 | - | - | TRBV15 | CATARGLGGILNTGELFF | TGTGCCACCGCAAGAGGGCTAGGGGGGATACTGAACACCGGGGAGCTGTTTTTT
TRBJ2-2 | TRBD2 | - | TRBV11-2 | CASRLAGGPIGELFF | TGTGCCAGCAGGCTAGCGGGGGGGCCGATCGGGGAGCTGTTTTTT
TRBJ1-2 | - | - | TRBV28 | CASRFPGHTPGYTF | TGTGCCAGCAGATTCCCGGGACACACTCCTGGCTACACCTTC
TRBJ1-1 | TRBD1 | - | TRBV3-1/TRBV3-2 | CASSQGDRGTEAFF | TGTGCCAGCAGCCAAGGAGACAGGGGTACTGAAGCTTTCTTT
TRBJ1-1 | - | once | TRBV4-1 | CASSQDFIQGPDTEAFF | TGCGCCAGCAGCCAGGACTTCATACAGGGTCCGGACACTGAAGCTTTCTTT
TRBJ1-1 | - | once | TRBV6-5 | CASSDILNTEAFF | TGTGCCAGCAGCGATATACTGAACACTGAAGCTTTCTTT
TRBJ1-1 | TRBD1 | once | TRBV3-1/TRBV3-2 | CASSQGQGENTEAFF | TGTGCCAGCAGCCAAGGACAGGGAGAAAACACTGAAGCTTTCTTT
TRBJ1-2 | - | - | TRBV27 | CASSATLPGHLWWPTYGYTF | TGTGCCAGCAGTGCCACCCTACCGGGGCACCTGTGGTGGCCTACCTATGGCTACACCTTC
TRBJ2-2 | TRBD2 | - | TRBV19 | CASTLAGGPGTGELFF | TGTGCCAGTACCCTAGCGGGAGGGCCGGGCACCGGGGAGCTGTTTTTT
TRBJ1-5 | - | - | TRBV23-1 | CASSQGSNQPQHF | TGCGCCAGCAGTCAGGGGAGCAATCAGCCCCAGCATTTT
TRBJ1-1 | - | - | TRBV6-5 | CASQHGGRNTEAFF | TGTGCCAGCCAGCACGGGGGCAGGAACACTGAAGCTTTCTTT
TRBJ1-5 | - | - | TRBV4-1 | CASSQVPGEGQPQHF | TGCGCCAGCAGCCAAGTGCCAGGGGAAGGTCAGCCCCAGCATTTT
TRBJ2-2 | - | - | TRBV29-1 | CSVEGPSGDPNTGELFF | TGCAGCGTTGAAGGACCCTCCGGGGACCCGAACACCGGGGAGCTGTTTTTT
TRBJ1-2 | - | - | TRBV27 | CASRDPTNYGYTF | TGTGCCAGCCGCGACCCTACTAACTATGGCTACACCTTC
TRBJ1-5 | - | - | TRBV12-3/TRBV12-4 | CASCRGASQPQHF | TGTGCCAGCTGTCGGGGGGCAAGTCAGCCCCAGCATTTT
TRBJ1-2 | - | - | TRBV27 | CASSYYANYGYTF | TGTGCCAGCAGTTATTACGCTAACTATGGCTACACCTTC
TRBJ1-4 | TRBD1 | - | TRBV27 | CASSFTGTGGEKLFF | TGTGCCAGCAGTTTTACCGGGACAGGGGGTGAAAAACTGTTTTTT
TRBJ1-6 | TRBD1 | few | TRBV7-9 | CASSRRQGARLVPLHF | TGTGCCAGCAGCCGGAGACAGGGGGCCCGCTTAGTTCCCCTCCACTTT
TRBJ1-5 | - | - | TRBV9 | CASSVRGNQPQHF | TGTGCCAGCAGCGTGAGGGGAAATCAGCCCCAGCATTTT
TRBJ2-7 | - | - | TRBV6-5 | CASSRGTYEQYF | TGTGCCAGCAGTCGCGGAACCTACGAGCAGTACTTC
TRBJ1-1 | - | - | TRBV13 | CASSARGNTEAFF | TGTGCCAGCAGCGCCAGAGGGAACACTGAAGCTTTCTTT
TRBJ1-1 | - | - | TRBV7-2 | CASSLAPVYTEAFF | TGTGCCAGCAGCTTAGCGCCGGTTTACACTGAAGCTTTCTTT
TRBJ1-6 | - | - | TRBV6-5 | CASTGPYNSPLHF | TGTGCCAGCACAGGGCCTTATAATTCACCCCTCCACTTT
TRBJ1-5 | - | - | TRBV5-1 | CASSLFEGQPQHF | TGCGCCAGCAGCTTGTTTGAAGGTCAGCCCCAGCATTTT
TRBJ1-2 | TRBD1 | - | TRBV7-9 | CASSIHRDRVFYGYTF | TGTGCCAGCAGCATACACCGGGACAGGGTGTTCTATGGCTACACCTTC
TRBJ1-1 | - | - | TRBV12-3/TRBV12-4 | CASSLSGVAFF | TGTGCCAGCAGTTTATCGGGGGTAGCTTTCTTT
TRBJ1-1 | - | once | TRBV3-1/TRBV3-2 | CASSQGVHGGEAFF | TGTGCCAGCAGCCAGGGGGTGCACGGGGGTGAAGCTTTCTTT
TRBJ1-1 | - | - | TRBV29-1 | CSVSLEGTTEAFF | TGCAGCGTTTCCCTCGAAGGGACGACTGAAGCTTTCTTT
TRBJ1-1 | - | - | TRBV12-5 | CASGLVQGTGAFF | TGTGCTAGTGGTTTGGTACAGGGAACTGGAGCTTTCTTT